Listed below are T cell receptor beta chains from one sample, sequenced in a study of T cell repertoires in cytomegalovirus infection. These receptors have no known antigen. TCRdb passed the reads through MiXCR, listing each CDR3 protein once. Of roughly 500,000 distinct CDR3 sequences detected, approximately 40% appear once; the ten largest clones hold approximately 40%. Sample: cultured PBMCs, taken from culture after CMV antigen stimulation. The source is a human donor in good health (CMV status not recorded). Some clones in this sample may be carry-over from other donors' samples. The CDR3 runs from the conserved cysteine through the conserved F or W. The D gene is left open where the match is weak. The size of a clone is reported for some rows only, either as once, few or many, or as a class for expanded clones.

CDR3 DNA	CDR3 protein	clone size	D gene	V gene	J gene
TGTGCCAGCGGGCTTTATACCGGGACAGCCCTACGCTACACCTTC	CASGLYTGTALRYTF	NA	TRBD1	TRBV6-5	TRBJ1-2
TGCGCCAGCAGTGAGGACGGGGGGGGCACAGATACGCAGTATTTT	CASSEDGGGTDTQYF	NA	TRBD2	TRBV10-2	TRBJ2-3
TGTGCCAGCAGCCAGGACATGTGGCAAGAGACCCAGTACTTC	CASSQDMWQETQYF	NA	NA	TRBV7-2	TRBJ2-5
TGTGCCAGCAGCAGCGGGAGTGGCACAGATACGCAGTATTTT	CASSSGSGTDTQYF	many	TRBD2	TRBV7-2	TRBJ2-3
TGTGCCAGCAGACTGTCTTCCGGGGAGCTGTTTTTT	CASRLSSGELFF	NA	NA	TRBV7-6	TRBJ2-2
TGTGCCAGCAGCCCCCAGTACAACAATGAGCAGTTCTTC	CASSPQYNNEQFF	NA	NA	TRBV7-7	TRBJ2-1
TGTGCCAGCAGCCCCGGGCAGGGGATGGACAATGAGCAGTTCTTC	CASSPGQGMDNEQFF	NA	NA	TRBV12-3/TRBV12-4	TRBJ2-1
TGTGCCAGCAGCGCTCGACTAGCGGGAGCCTACGAGCAGTACTTC	CASSARLAGAYEQYF	many	TRBD2	TRBV7-8	TRBJ2-7
TGCAGTGCTAGTGGCGGGGGGGCTAGCACAGATACGCAGTATTTT	CSASGGGASTDTQYF	NA	TRBD2	TRBV20-1	TRBJ2-3
TGTGCCAGCGGACTAACAGGGAACATTCAGTACTTC	CASGLTGNIQYF	once	NA	TRBV27	TRBJ2-4
TGTGCCAGCAGCTTGGGTAGGGTCAACGGCTACACCTTC	CASSLGRVNGYTF	NA	NA	TRBV7-2	TRBJ1-2
TGTGCCAGCAGTGGAGCGGGAGGGAAGAACGAGCAGTACTTC	CASSGAGGKNEQYF	few	TRBD2	TRBV6-1	TRBJ2-7
TGTGCCAGCAGCTTAGTTAGTCAGCAGGGCGGCTACACCTTC	CASSLVSQQGGYTF	few	NA	TRBV7-2	TRBJ1-2
TGTGCCAGCAGCTTAGCGACAGGGGCTGTTTATGGCTACACCTTC	CASSLATGAVYGYTF	NA	TRBD1	TRBV7-8	TRBJ1-2
TGTGCCAGCAGTCGCGGACAGGCCGGTATGAACACTGAAGCTTTCTTT	CASSRGQAGMNTEAFF	few	TRBD1	TRBV6-2/TRBV6-3	TRBJ1-1
TGTGCCAGCAGTCCAAGCTCGCGGGGGTCCATGACCATAGCCAAAAACATTCAGTACTTC	CASSPSSRGSMTIAKNIQYF	NA	TRBD2	TRBV14	TRBJ2-4
TGTGCCAGCAGTTTAGACAGGGTAAACGAGCAGTACTTC	CASSLDRVNEQYF	few	TRBD1	TRBV27	TRBJ2-7
TGTGCCAGCAGCTCATTTTGGGGTGATCCGAATGAGCAGTTCTTC	CASSSFWGDPNEQFF	NA	NA	TRBV13	TRBJ2-1
TGTGCCAGCAGTTACGGCCACCGCTGGACACCCCTCCACTTT	CASSYGHRWTPLHF	once	NA	TRBV6-5	TRBJ1-6
TGTGCCAGCAGCTTTACAGGGGGAGTCCCTGAAGCTTTCTTT	CASSFTGGVPEAFF	few	TRBD1	TRBV7-6	TRBJ1-1
TGCGCCAGCACTCCCTTGCTAGCGGGGAAGGGTAGAAACATTCAGTACTTC	CASTPLLAGKGRNIQYF	NA	TRBD2	TRBV4-1	TRBJ2-4
TGCGCCAGCGGGACAGACTATAATGAGCAGTTCTTC	CASGTDYNEQFF	once	TRBD1	TRBV4-1	TRBJ2-1
TGTGCGACGGACGGGACTAGCCGAGGGTACAATGAGCAGTTCTTC	CATDGTSRGYNEQFF	NA	TRBD2	TRBV6-1	TRBJ2-1
TGTGCCAGCAGTTACCAGACAGCAGATACGCAGTATTTT	CASSYQTADTQYF	NA	NA	TRBV6-6	TRBJ2-3